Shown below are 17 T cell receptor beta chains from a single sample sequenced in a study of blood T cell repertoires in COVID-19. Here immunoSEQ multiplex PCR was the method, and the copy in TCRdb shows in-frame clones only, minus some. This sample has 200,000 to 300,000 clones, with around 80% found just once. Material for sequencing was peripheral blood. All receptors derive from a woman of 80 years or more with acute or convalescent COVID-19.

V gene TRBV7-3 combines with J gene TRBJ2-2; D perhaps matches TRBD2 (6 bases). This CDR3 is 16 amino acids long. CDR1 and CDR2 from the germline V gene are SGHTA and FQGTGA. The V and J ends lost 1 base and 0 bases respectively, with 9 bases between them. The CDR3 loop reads CASSLIGSPNTGELFF. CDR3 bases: TGTGCCAGCAGCTTAATCGGGAGCCCGAACACCGGGGAGCTGTTTTTT.

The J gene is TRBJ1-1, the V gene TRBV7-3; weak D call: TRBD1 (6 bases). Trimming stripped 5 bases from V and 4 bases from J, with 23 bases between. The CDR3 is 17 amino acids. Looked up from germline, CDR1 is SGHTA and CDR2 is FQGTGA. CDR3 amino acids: CASSNQGPSVPATEAFF. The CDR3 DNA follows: TGTGCCAGCAGCAATCAGGGGCCGAGTGTCCCCGCCACTGAAGCTTTCTTT. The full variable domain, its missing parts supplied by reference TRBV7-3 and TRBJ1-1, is GAGVSQTPSNKVTEKGKYVELRCDPISGHTALYWYRQSLGQGPEFLIYFQGTGAADDSGLPNDRFFAVRPEGSVSTLKIQRTERGDSAVYLCASSNQGPSVPATEAFFGQGTRLTVV.

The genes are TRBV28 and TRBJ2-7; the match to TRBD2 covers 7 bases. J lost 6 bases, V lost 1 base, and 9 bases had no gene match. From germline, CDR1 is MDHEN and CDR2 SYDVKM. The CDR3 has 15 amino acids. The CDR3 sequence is CASSLSSGRLGEQYF. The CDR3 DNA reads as TGTGCCAGCAGTTTATCTAGCGGCAGATTGGGCGAGCAGTACTTC.

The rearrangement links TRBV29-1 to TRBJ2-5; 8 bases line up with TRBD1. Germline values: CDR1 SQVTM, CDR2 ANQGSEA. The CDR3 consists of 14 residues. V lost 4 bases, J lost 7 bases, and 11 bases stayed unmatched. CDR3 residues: CSVGTRDRLMTQYF. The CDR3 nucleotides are TGCAGCGTTGGGACCAGGGACAGGTTGATGACCCAGTACTTC.

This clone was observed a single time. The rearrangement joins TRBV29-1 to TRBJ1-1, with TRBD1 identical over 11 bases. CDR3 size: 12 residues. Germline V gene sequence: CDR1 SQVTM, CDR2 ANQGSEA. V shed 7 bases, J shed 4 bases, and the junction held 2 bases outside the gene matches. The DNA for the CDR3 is TGCAGCGCTGGGACAGGGGGCACTGAAGCTTTCTTT. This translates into CSAGTGGTEAFF.

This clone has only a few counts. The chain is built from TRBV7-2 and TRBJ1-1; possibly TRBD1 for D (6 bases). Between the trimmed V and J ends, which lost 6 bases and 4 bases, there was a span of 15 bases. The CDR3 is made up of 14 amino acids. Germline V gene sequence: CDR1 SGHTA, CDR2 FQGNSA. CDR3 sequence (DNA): TGTGCCAGCAGGGCAGGGGAATTTTCCACTGAAGCTTTCTTT. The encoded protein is CASRAGEFSTEAFF.

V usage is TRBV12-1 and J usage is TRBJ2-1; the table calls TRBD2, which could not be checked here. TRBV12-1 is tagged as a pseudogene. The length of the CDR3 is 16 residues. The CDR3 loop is CASSFDTSGSANEQFF. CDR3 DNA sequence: TGTGCCAGCAGCTTTGATACTAGCGGGAGTGCAAATGAGCAGTTCTTC.

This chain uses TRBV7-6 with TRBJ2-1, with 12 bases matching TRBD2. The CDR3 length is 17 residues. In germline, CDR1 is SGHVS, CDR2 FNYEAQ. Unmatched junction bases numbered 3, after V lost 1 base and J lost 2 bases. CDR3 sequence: CASSLGASGGAYNEQFF. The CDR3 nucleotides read TGTGCCAGCAGCTTAGGTGCTAGCGGGGGGGCCTACAATGAGCAGTTCTTC.

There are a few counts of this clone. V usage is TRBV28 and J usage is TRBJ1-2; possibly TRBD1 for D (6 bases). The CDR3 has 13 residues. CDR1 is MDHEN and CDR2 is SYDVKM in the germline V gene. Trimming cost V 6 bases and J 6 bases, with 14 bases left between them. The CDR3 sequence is CASRTDSRHGYTF. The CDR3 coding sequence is TGTGCCAGCAGGACGGACAGTCGGCATGGCTACACCTTC.

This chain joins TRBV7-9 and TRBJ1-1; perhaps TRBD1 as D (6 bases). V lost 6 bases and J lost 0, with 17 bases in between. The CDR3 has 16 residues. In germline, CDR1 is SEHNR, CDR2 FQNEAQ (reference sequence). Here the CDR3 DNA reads TGTGCCAGCAGGAACGGGGGGGCGGTAATGAACACTGAAGCTTTCTTT. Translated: CASRNGGAVMNTEAFF. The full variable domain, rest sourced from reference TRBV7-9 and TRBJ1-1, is DTGVSQNPRHKITKRGQNVTFRCDPISEHNRLYWYRQTLGQGPEFLTYFQNEAQLEKSRLLSDRFSAERPKGSFSTLEIQRTEQGDSAMYLCASRNGGAVMNTEAFFGQGTRLTVV.

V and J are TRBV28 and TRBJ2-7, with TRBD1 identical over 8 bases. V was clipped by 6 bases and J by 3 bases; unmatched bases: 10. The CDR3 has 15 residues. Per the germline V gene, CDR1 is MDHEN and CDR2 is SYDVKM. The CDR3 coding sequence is TGTGCCAGCAGCGCGACAGGGGCCGGAGGCTACGAGCAGTACTTC. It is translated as CASSATGAGGYEQYF.

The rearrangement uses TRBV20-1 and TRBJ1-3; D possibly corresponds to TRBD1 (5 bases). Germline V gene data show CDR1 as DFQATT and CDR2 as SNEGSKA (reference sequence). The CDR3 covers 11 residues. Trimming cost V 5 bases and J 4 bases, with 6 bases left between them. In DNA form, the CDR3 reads TGCAGTGCTGGACACGGAAACACCATATATTTT. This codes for CSAGHGNTIYF.

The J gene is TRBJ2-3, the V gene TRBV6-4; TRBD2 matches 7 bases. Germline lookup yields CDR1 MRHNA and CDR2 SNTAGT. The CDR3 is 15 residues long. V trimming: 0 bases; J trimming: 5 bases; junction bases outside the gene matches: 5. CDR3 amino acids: CASSDSGGSVDTQYF. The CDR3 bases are TGTGCCAGCAGTGACTCAGGCGGGAGTGTAGATACGCAGTATTTT.

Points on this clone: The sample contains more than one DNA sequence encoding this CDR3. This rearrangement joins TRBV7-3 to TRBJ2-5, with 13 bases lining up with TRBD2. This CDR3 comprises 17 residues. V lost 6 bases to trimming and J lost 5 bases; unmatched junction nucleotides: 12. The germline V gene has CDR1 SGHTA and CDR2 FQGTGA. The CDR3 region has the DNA TGTGCCAGCAGTTCAATTACTAGCGGGGGGGCTCGGGAGACCCAGTACTTC. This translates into CASSSITSGGARETQYF. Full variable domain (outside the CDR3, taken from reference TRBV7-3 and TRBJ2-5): GAGVSQTPSNKVTEKGKYVELRCDPISGHTALYWYRQSLGQGPEFLIYFQGTGAADDSGLPNDRFFAVRPEGSVSTLKIQRTERGDSAVYLCASSSITSGGARETQYFGPGTRLLVL.

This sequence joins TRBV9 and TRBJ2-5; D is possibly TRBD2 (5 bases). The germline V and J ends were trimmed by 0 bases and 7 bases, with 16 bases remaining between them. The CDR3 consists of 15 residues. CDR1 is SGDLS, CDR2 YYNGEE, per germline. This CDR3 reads CASSVDASPLRTQYF. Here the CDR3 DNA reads TGTGCCAGCAGCGTAGATGCTAGCCCCTTACGGACCCAGTACTTC.

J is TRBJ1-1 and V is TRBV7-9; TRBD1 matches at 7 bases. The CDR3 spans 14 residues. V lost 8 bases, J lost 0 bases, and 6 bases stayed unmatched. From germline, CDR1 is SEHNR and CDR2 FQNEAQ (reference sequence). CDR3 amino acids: CASRLGQLNTEAFF. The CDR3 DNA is TGTGCCAGCCGCCTGGGACAGTTGAACACTGAAGCTTTCTTT.

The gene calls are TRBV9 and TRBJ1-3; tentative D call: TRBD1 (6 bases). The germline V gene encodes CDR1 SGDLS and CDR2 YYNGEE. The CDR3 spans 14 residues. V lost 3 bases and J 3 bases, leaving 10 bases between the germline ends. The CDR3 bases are TGTGCCAGCAGCGAGGGGGTGATTGGAAACACCATATATTTT. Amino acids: CASSEGVIGNTIYF.